This T cell receptor beta chain was obtained from a study of OX40 agonist ivuxolimab in advanced cancers. Baseline was the first blood sampling point, followed by cycle 4 day 1 and cycle 7 day 1. V was shortened by 0 bases and J by 8 bases, with 6 bases between the two germline ends. The CDR3 length is 12 residues. Germline CDR1 ENHRY, CDR2 SYGVKD. Overall study results and limits: Expanded clones tended on average to be more numerous among CD8+ T cells than CD4+. Several nonresponders also turned out to have low normalized T-cell clonal expansion. With doses of 0.1-3.0 mg/kg, partial responders showed among the lowest clonal expansion.

About this clone itself: Antigen unknown.

Profiled with immunoSEQ multiplex PCR; TCRdb holds only in-frame clones, not every one. The data show about 32,000 clones, over 80% seen once. The sequence came from an adult with an advanced solid tumor such as melanoma, head and neck, liver or kidney cancer. This sample comprised CD4+ or CD8+ T cells sorted from blood, obtained in a trial of the OX40 agonist ivuxolimab. The chain employs TRBV10-3 and TRBJ2-3; D is uncertain. CDR3 sequence reads: CAISESEATQYF. The CDR3, as DNA: TGTGCCATCAGTGAGTCTGAGGCTACGCAGTATTTT.